A single T cell receptor beta chain is shown here with its context. Cohort assignment relied on participant-reported clinical history. Trimming cost V 2 bases and J 0 bases; bases outside gene matches: 5. The CDR3 consists of 17 residues. CDR1 MNHNS and CDR2 SASEGT come from the germline V gene. These data originate in a study of blood T cell repertoires in COVID-19. Study as a whole: Acute-phase and convalescent COVID-19 samples originated in the United States, Italy and Spain. The analysed material was cDNA or gDNA that came from T cells, B-cell-depleted T cells, or PBMCs.

Per the original methods: By means of reference gene primer amplification, nucleated cell counts were estimated. The method was immunoSEQ multiplex PCR; TCRdb's version includes in-frame clones alone and lacks a portion of them. That table supplies the V and J calls and clone size; D and trimming were determined from the DNA. The sample includes under 300,000 clones, 87% seen only once; the top ten take under 6.5%. The source material was PBMCs or T cells enriched from blood (not recorded which). This chain uses TRBV6-1 with TRBJ1-3, with 9 positions matching TRBD1. The TCR was taken from a woman in her twenties or thirties with acute COVID-19. CDR3 nucleotides: TGTGCCAGCAGTGAAAGGACAGGGGCATCCTCTGGAAACACCATATATTTT. Residues: CASSERTGASSGNTIYF.